The table lists the clone carrying this T cell receptor beta chain with a few counts. The CDR3 has 15 amino acids. The V segment lost 1 base and the J segment 8 bases; nucleotides outside the gene matches: 7. The germline gives CDR1 SGHTA, CDR2 FQGTGA. Assay used: immunoSEQ multiplex PCR; TCRdb lists only in-frame clones, some missing. The sample has some 150,000 clones, 70% to 80% seen once; the top ten hold approximately 9%. The data stem from a study of blood T cell repertoires in COVID-19. On the study more broadly: Acute and convalescent COVID-19 specimens originated in the United States, Italy and Spain.

The chain recombines TRBV7-3 with TRBJ2-1; 8 bases fit TRBD2. Sequencing input: peripheral blood. This clonotype was obtained from a woman aged 45-59 years with active or convalescent COVID-19. The CDR3 spells CASSLNGRAIDEQFF. Here the CDR3 DNA reads TGTGCCAGCAGCTTAAACGGGAGGGCCATCGATGAGCAGTTCTTC.